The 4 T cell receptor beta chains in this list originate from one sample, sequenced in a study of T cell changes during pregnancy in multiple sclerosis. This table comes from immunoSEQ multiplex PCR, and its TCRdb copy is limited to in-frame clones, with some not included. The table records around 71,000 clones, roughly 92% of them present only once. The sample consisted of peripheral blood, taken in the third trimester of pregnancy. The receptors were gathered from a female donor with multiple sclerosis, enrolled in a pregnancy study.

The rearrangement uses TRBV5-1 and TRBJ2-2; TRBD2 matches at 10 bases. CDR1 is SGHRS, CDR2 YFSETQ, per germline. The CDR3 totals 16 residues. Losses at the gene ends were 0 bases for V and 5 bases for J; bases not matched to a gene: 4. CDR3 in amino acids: CASSLGLAGTTGELFF. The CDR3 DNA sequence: TGCGCCAGCAGCTTGGGACTAGCGGGCACTACCGGGGAGCTGTTTTTT.

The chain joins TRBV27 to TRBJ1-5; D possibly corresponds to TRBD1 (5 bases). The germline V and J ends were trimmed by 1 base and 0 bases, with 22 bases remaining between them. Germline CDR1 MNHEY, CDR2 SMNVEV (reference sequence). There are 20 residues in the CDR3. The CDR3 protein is CASSLYRLTDPNFSNQPQHF. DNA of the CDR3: TGTGCCAGCAGTTTATATCGCCTGACAGATCCAAATTTTAGCAATCAGCCCCAGCATTTT.

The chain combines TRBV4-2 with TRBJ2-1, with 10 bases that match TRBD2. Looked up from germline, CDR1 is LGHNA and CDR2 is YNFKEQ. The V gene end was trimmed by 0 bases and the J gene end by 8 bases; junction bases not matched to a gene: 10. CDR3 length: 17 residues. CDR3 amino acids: CASSQEGGTSAQYEQFF. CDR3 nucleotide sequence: TGTGCCAGCAGCCAAGAAGGCGGGACTAGCGCACAATATGAGCAGTTCTTC.

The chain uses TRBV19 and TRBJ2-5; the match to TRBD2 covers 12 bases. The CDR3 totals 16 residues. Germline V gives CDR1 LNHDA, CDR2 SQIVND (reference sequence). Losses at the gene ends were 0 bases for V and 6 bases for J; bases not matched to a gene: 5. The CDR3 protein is CASSIDSGTSGQTQYF. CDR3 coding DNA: TGTGCCAGTAGTATAGACTCCGGGACTAGCGGGCAGACCCAGTACTTC. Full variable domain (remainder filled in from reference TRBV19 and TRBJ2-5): DGGITQSPKYLFRKEGQNVTLSCEQNLNHDAMYWYRQDPGQGLRLIYYSQIVNDFQKGDIAEGYSVSREKKESFPLTVTSAQKNPTAFYLCASSIDSGTSGQTQYFGPGTRLLVL.